This TCR beta chain emerged from a study of shared clonotypes between healthy human individuals. Data came from immunoSEQ multiplex PCR; TCRdb stores just in-frame clones and leaves some out. The table lists over a million clones, 95% to 97% of them singletons, with 1% to 1.5% in the top ten. The CDR3 has 16 residues. V was clipped by 0 bases and J by 0 bases, with 9 bases between them. Germline assignment: CDR1 MRHNA and CDR2 SNTAGT. In the CD4+ fraction, cells were divided into CD45RA+ naive and CD45RA-negative memory subsets. The chain links TRBV6-4 to TRBJ1-5; D gene uncertain. Sequencing used naive CD4+ T cells sorted from blood. Subset noted: CD45RA+ positively selected. This sequence was found in a young man in good health. DNA for the CDR3: TGTGCCAGCAGTGACTCGAGACTCATTAGCAATCAGCCCCAGCATTTT. As protein: CASSDSRLISNQPQHF.